The entry that follows covers one T cell receptor beta chain sequence. No cognate antigen has been identified for it. It has no much larger one-base neighbor in the sample; base qualities were not kept. These data belong to a study of cytomegalovirus exposure and HLA in healthy donors (dated by TCRdb to about 2017). Study-wide context: According to an earlier analysis of around 600 of the donors, about 179 million T cells yielded roughly 100 million unique TCR beta sequences and approximately 300 Gb of sequence data. Approximately 300 gigabases of sequencing data and approximately 92 million unique TCR sequences made up an early release that covered approximately 700 HLA-typed donors. The genetic ancestry cluster associated with self-reported Caucasian donors included 81% of the roughly 400 genotyped donors. The study aimed to test whether signatures of past pathogen exposure could be identified by cataloging public T cell receptors. The study profiled the T cell repertoires of hundreds of subjects by immunosequencing and related them to cytomegalovirus serostatus. Along with the approximately 650-subject first cohort, a separate validation cohort of more than 90 different subjects was used. The study combined high-throughput TCR immunosequencing, statistical association of individual TCRs with disease status, and machine learning to predict cytomegalovirus infection status. A later analysis re-analyzed previously published TCR beta repertoires from roughly 690 donors and added high-resolution HLA genotyping to study TCR occurrence patterns. Rather than using new phenotypic data, the later analysis identified candidate immune exposures from TCR beta sequences and from how often those sequences occurred across donors. In an earlier analysis of roughly 580 of the donors, high-throughput TCR beta sequencing was used to judge whether each TCR beta V gene segment behaved as functional or pseudogenic. Donor age, sex, ethnicity and CMV serostatus were collected together with the repertoire data. A later genetic analysis took genome-wide SNP genotypes for about three fifths of the 666 donors and used that subset as a discovery cohort. All discovery cohort repertoires had been generated on a single sequencing platform. Class I and class II HLA loci were covered by the typing at four-digit resolution. Typing coverage varied by locus: roughly 629-640 donors for A, B, C, DRB1 and DQB1; about 520 for DQA1; about 570 for DPA1; roughly 450 for DPB1. Because of strong linkage in the cohort, roughly five DR-DQ haplotypes were treated as single units for association and clustering. Among 398 genotyped donors of the cohort, an average of approximately 230,000 unique TCR beta nucleotide sequences were sequenced per donor, 15% to 20% of them non-productive. Beyond this particular receptor, the publication reports: Because some donors lacked HLA typing at each locus, the association tests relied only on the typed subset. Some IMGT-functional V segments, including TRBV6-2 and TRBV6-3, could not be distinguished by the 87-base-pair reads and were therefore excluded. In a later analysis, TCR association rates were found to vary across HLA loci, with the most associated TCRs seen for DRB1 alleles and the fewest for HLA-C alleles. A later genetic analysis reported fewer N-insertions in productive TCRs among donors in an Asian-associated ancestry cluster than the roughly 670-donor mean. A group of highly shared sequence variants was considered likely to be a technical artifact of the sequencing pipeline. Only TCR beta chains were sequenced in this cohort, and the absence of alpha or paired-chain data limited detectable features. In a later analysis, around 17,000 TCR beta sequences were associated with specific HLA alleles at a false discovery rate of 0.05. In a later analysis, several top co-occurrence clusters were reported to appear linked to parvovirus B19, influenza, CMV and Epstein-Barr virus. In an earlier analysis of about 600 of the donors, most TCR beta V segments appeared in productive rearrangements about 87% or about 30% of the time, broadly matching IMGT annotations. The presence/absence analyses assumed that sequencing depth was roughly uniform across donors, and that assumption may not be true. In the study, roughly 160 TCR beta chains were listed as associated with cytomegalovirus. A further reported finding was that TCR beta sequences accurately predicted the HLA-A and HLA-B alleles for most subjects in the first cohort. In a later analysis, HLA-associated TCR beta chains showed more clonal expansion and lower generation probabilities than non-associated chains that were equally common. Linkage disequilibrium might explain the correlated functional status among segregating V segments, but an unknown experimental factor could not be excluded. Immune exposure information for the cohort was limited to CMV serostatus. The authors suggested that the approach could potentially be generalized to other disease states and immunological phenotypes. In vitro tests confirmed that a few of the cytomegalovirus-associated TCR beta chains recognize cytomegalovirus antigens. In a later analysis, most CMV-associated TCR beta chains were found to appear HLA-restricted, with HLA associations seemingly driven largely by CMV exposure. The earlier analysis of about 600 of the donors excluded 15 to 20 rarely observed V segments, including chromosome 9 orphons, because counts were too low. While some public TCRs were present in many individuals, most TCR sequences turned up only very rarely across donors. The classifier was reported to diagnose cytomegalovirus status with high specificity and sensitivity in both the original and validation cohorts. Strong co-occurrence of HLA alleles, especially DR and DQ, made assigning TCR associations to individual alleles difficult. A later genetic analysis associated a missense DCLRE1C variant with V-gene and J-gene trimming of TCR beta chains, and an independent cohort replicated the association.

The CDR3 starts with the cysteine, ends with the phenylalanine, and has 14 residues. This entry keeps only the CDR3 DNA: 42 bases, framed from base 1. Trimming takes 5 bases off V and 0 bases off J; junction bases not matched to a gene: 3. CDR1 and CDR2 are read off the germline V gene (reference sequence) as SEHNR and FQNEAQ. Receptor amplification or capture employed the immunoSEQ multiplex PCR assay. The multiplex PCR relied on a mix of 60 forward primers for TCR Vbeta segments and 13 reverse primers for TCR Jbeta segments. The CDR3 region of rearranged TCR beta genes was amplified from genomic DNA with a multiplex PCR assay. On the Illumina HiSeq System, the amplified TCR beta libraries were sequenced as 87-base-pair reads. In the paper's pipeline: In a later analysis, tens of millions of unique TCR beta chains were counted across the 666 repertoires, and roughly 11 million of these chains were shared by at least two donors. A nearest-neighbor algorithm error-corrected the raw reads and collapsed the reads into unique sequences, merging closely related sequences to remove PCR and sequencing errors. CDR3 sequences were aligned to IMGT reference sequences to assign V, D and J gene segments. For a sequence to be retained, a match of at least six nucleotides was required to both a V gene segment and a J gene segment. Rearrangements were classified as productive when the CDR3 lacked stop codons and remained in frame with V and J, and all other rearrangements were classified as non-productive. Following IMGT convention, CDR3 was defined as the stretch from the second conserved V-encoded cysteine to the conserved J-encoded phenylalanine. The earlier analysis of about 590 of the donors excluded sequences that lacked an unambiguous match to a single V gene segment. In an earlier analysis of 587 of the donors, a V segment was called functional when productive rearrangements were above 56.7%, and segregating when the standard deviation between donors exceeded 5%. To diagnose cytomegalovirus status from the catalog of TCR beta chain sequences, a statistical classification framework was built. V and J gene assignment, in a later analysis, came from comparing TCR nucleotide sequences with IMGT/GENE-DB human TR gene sequences. In a later analysis, CDR3 sequences and most-parsimonious VDJ recombination scenarios were assigned using the TCRdist pipeline. In a later analysis, each TCR beta chain was defined by its CDR3 amino acid sequence together with its V-gene family, and reads lacking a unique V-gene family were excluded. To address suspected cross-contamination and a sequencing artifact, a later analysis removed several hundred highly shared, low-generation-probability nucleotide sequences. In a later analysis, a clonal expansion index was calculated for each public chain from normalized within-repertoire ranks of inferred template counts. In a later analysis, generation probabilities were computed using a VDJ recombination model fitted to out-of-frame rearrangements, and the results were checked against IGoR. In a later analysis, TCR-TCR, TCR-HLA and TCR-CMV co-occurrence was scored with hypergeometric tests, and a repertoire-size bias correction was applied to TCR pairs. False discovery rates were estimated in a later analysis by permuting HLA or CMV assignments 20 times. In a later analysis, co-occurring TCRs were grouped with DBSCAN, and TCRdist sequence similarity was added when clustering was performed within HLA-allele-positive subsets. Co-occurrence clustering excluded repertoires with fewer than 30,000 or more than 120,000 public chains, plus five with anomalous nucleotide sharing. The table comes from immuneACCESS by way of TCRdb, which keeps in-frame sequences with V and J called. Part of the clones is missing from these tables; in studies checked, under half for an unresolved V gene and the rest for unknown reasons. V, J and clone size are taken as reported in that table, and D and trimming were inferred from the DNA itself. Counted in this sample were under 55,000 clones; about 73% of them appeared once. Roughly 3.2% of the sample comes from the top ten.

The cohort was made up of 650 to 700 healthy bone marrow donors. At the time of sampling, all cohort members were nominally healthy, though unrecorded immune exposures were likely present. The donor tested CMV seronegative and was one of the 352 seronegative cohort members. Each donor provided a peripheral blood sample, and peripheral blood mononuclear cells were used for TCR beta sequencing. Genomic DNA extraction from the blood cell samples was performed with the Qiagen DNeasy Blood Extraction Kit. This receptor was taken from a woman younger than 45 in good health and CMV-seronegative. The sequence links TRBV7-9 to TRBJ1-2, and 7 junctional nucleotides match TRBD1. Sequencing input: PBMCs. The DNA is as follows: TGTGCCAGCAGCCAACAGGGGACTAACTATGGCTACACCTTC. It encodes CASSQQGTNYGYTF.